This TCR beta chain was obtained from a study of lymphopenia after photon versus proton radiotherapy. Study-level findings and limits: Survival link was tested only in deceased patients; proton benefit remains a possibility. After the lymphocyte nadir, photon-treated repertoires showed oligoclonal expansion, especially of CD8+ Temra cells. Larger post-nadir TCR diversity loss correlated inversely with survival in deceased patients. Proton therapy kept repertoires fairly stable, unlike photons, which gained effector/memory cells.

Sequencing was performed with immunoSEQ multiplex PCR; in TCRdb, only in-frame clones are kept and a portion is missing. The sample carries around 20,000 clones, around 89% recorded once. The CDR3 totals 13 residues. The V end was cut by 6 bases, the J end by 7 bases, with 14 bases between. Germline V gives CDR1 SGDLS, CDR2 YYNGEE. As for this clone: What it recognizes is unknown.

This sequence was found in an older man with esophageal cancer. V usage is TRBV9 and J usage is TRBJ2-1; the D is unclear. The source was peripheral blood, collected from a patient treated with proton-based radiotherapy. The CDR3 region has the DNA TGTGCCAGCAACCGACCTTGGGTAAATGAGCAGTTCTTC. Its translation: CASNRPWVNEQFF.